The 30 T cell receptor beta chains below all came from one sample that was sequenced in a study of shared clonotypes between healthy human individuals. The data were produced by immunoSEQ multiplex PCR, yet TCRdb's version contains in-frame clones alone and is incomplete. In the table there are about 2.3 million clones, around 93% of which are singletons. The material sequenced was naive CD4+ T cells from PBMCs. Subset given: CD45RA+ positively selected. The receptors stem from a man in his late teens or twenties in good health. Some clones in this sample may be carry-over from other donors' samples.

The V call is TRBV6-5, the J call TRBJ2-5; D is perhaps TRBD1 (5 bases). Trimming removed 6 bases from V and 3 bases from J, with 11 bases in between. The CDR3 is made up of 13 amino acids. Germline V gene lookup returns CDR1 MNHEY and CDR2 SVGAGI. CDR3 in DNA: TGTGCCAGCAGCCGCAGGGTAGAAGAGACCCAGTACTTC. Translation gives CASSRRVEETQYF.

For this clone: The identical CDR3 is also encoded by other nucleotide sequences in the sample. This chain connects TRBV9 to TRBJ2-5, with 8 bases fitting TRBD2. CDR1 SGDLS and CDR2 YYNGEE come from the germline V gene. V shed 0 bases and J 5 bases; nucleotides not matched to a gene: 6. The CDR3 is 15 amino acids. As DNA, the CDR3 is TGTGCCAGCAGCGTAGCCGGGACTAGTGGGGAGACCCAGTACTTC. Protein: CASSVAGTSGETQYF.

This clone was seen just once. This sequence joins TRBV27 and TRBJ1-1; D is undetermined. Trimming took off 7 bases at V and 0 bases at J, with 12 bases between the two ends. The CDR3 sequence is 14 residues long. CDR1 and CDR2 (germline): MNHEY, SMNVEV (reference sequence). The CDR3 DNA sequence: TGTGCCAGCAATGCCCGGGGTCTGAACACTGAAGCTTTCTTT. This codes for CASNARGLNTEAFF.

The genes are TRBV9 and TRBJ2-3, with D perhaps matching TRBD2 (6 bases). The V and J ends lost 4 bases and 4 bases respectively, with 16 bases between them. The CDR3 is 15 residues long. The germline V gene has CDR1 SGDLS and CDR2 YYNGEE. The CDR3 bases are TGTGCCAGCAGCCCGGGAAGGACGGGGGCAGATACGCAGTATTTT. It is translated as CASSPGRTGADTQYF.

This clone was observed a single time. The J gene is TRBJ1-1, the V gene TRBV7-8; 9 bases line up with TRBD1. CDR3 length equals 15 residues. The germline V gene encodes CDR1 SGHVS and CDR2 FQNEAQ. The J segment lost 1 base and the V segment lost 1 base, leaving 1 base of the junction unmatched. The CDR3 DNA is TGTGCCAGCAGCTTAGGGACAGGGGCGAACACTGAAGCTTTCTTT. This encodes CASSLGTGANTEAFF.

The chain carries TRBV5-5 and TRBJ1-5; tentative D call: TRBD1 (5 bases). Per germline, CDR1 SGHKS and CDR2 YYEKEE (reference sequence). Trimming shortened V by 3 bases and J by 7 bases, and 11 bases separated the two germline ends. The CDR3 is made up of 13 amino acids. CDR3: CASSYRGDQPQHF. Written as DNA, the CDR3 is TGTGCCAGCAGCTACAGAGGGGACCAGCCCCAGCATTTT.

This chain connects TRBV5-1 to TRBJ2-7; D remains unclear. This CDR3 has 16 amino acids. Trimming cost V 0 bases and J 6 bases, with 19 bases left between them. Germline CDR1 and CDR2: SGHRS and YFSETQ. The CDR3 reads CASSLGSLARMSEQYF. In DNA form, the CDR3 reads TGCGCCAGCAGCTTGGGCTCCTTAGCAAGAATGAGCGAGCAGTACTTC.

The chain has TRBV5-1 and TRBJ2-1, with a weak D call TRBD2 (6 bases). Trimming pared 3 bases from V and 3 bases from J, leaving 13 bases between. The germline CDR1 and CDR2 sequences are SGHRS and YFSETQ. This CDR3 contains 15 residues. The CDR3 DNA is TGCGCCAGCAGCTACATAGCGGACCTCTACAATGAGCAGTTCTTC. This sequence encodes CASSYIADLYNEQFF.

The gene calls are TRBV7-2 and TRBJ1-2; no reliable D call. Germline CDR1 reads SGHTA; CDR2 reads FQGNSA. Trimming removed 4 bases from V and 6 bases from J, with 21 bases in between. The CDR3 is 16 amino acids. The CDR3 sequence: CASSYWAADITNGYTF. DNA for the CDR3: TGTGCCAGCAGCTACTGGGCCGCCGATATAACTAATGGCTACACCTTC.

The chain employs TRBV12-5 and TRBJ1-2; no clear D. The V end lost 3 bases, the J end lost 5 bases, and 7 bases lay between the germline ends. The germline V gene encodes CDR1 LGHNT and CDR2 FRNRAP. The CDR3 is made up of 12 amino acids. DNA for the CDR3: TGTGCTAGTGGTTTTGAGGGATATGGCTACACCTTC. Translated, it gives CASGFEGYGYTF.

J is TRBJ2-1 and V is TRBV28, with TRBD2 matching over 7 bases. With V trimmed by 6 bases and J by 4 bases, 12 bases remained unmatched. This CDR3 has 16 residues. The germline V gene has CDR1 MDHEN and CDR2 SYDVKM. The CDR3 loop is CASSQRDYKTYNEQFF. CDR3 DNA sequence: TGTGCCAGCAGCCAAAGGGACTACAAGACTTACAATGAGCAGTTCTTC.

The rearrangement joins TRBV29-1 to TRBJ2-7; D might be TRBD1 or TRBD2, each matching 5 bases. The length of the CDR3 is 14 residues. The germline V gene has CDR1 SQVTM and CDR2 ANQGSEA. V was clipped by 6 bases and J by 6 bases, with 21 bases between them. CDR3 sequence reads: CSVAWDQGALEQYF. The DNA of the CDR3 is TGCAGCGTGGCATGGGACCAAGGGGCCCTCGAGCAGTACTTC.

V and J are TRBV28 and TRBJ2-7, with D uncertain. Germline loops: CDR1 MDHEN, CDR2 SYDVKM. V dropped 5 bases and J dropped 4 bases, with 21 bases sitting between them. The CDR3 runs 16 residues. CDR3 sequence reads: CASSPLGPSRPYEQYF. Written as DNA, the CDR3 is TGTGCCAGCAGTCCCCTAGGGCCCTCCCGGCCGTACGAGCAGTACTTC. The full variable domain, rest sourced from reference TRBV28 and TRBJ2-7, is DVKVTQSSRYLVKRTGEKVFLECVQDMDHENMFWYRQDPGLGLRLIYFSYDVKMKEKGDIPEGYSVSREKKERFSLILESASTNQTSMYLCASSPLGPSRPYEQYFGPGTRLTVT.

In this sample, this clone turned up once. The CDR3, as DNA: TGCGCCAGCAGCTTGATCCCAGGGAGAGAAGGCGAGCAGTACTTC. Residues: CASSLIPGREGEQYF. The genes are TRBV5-1 and TRBJ2-7; D could derive from TRBD1 or TRBD2 (5 bases each). The germline CDR1 and CDR2 sequences are SGHRS and YFSETQ. This CDR3 region has 15 residues. Trimming shortened V by 1 base and J by 6 bases, and 17 bases separated the two germline ends.

The genes are TRBV10-1 and TRBJ2-7; D is ambiguous. Per the germline V gene, CDR1 is WNHNN and CDR2 is SYGVQD (reference sequence). V gave up 2 bases and J gave up 6 bases, with 11 bases separating them. This CDR3 region has 13 residues. The DNA for the CDR3 is TGCGCCAGCAGTGAGGCCACGCGAGGCGAGCAGTACTTC. Translation: CASSEATRGEQYF.

CDR3 region: CASSQDPRRVAYEQYF. The CDR3, as DNA: TGTGCCAGCAGCCAAGATCCCCGTCGGGTGGCCTACGAGCAGTACTTC. The chain uses TRBV4-2 and TRBJ2-7; no definite D call. The CDR3 is 16 amino acids. V was trimmed by 0 bases and J by 2 bases, leaving 14 bases between them. CDR1 and CDR2 from the germline V gene are LGHNA and YNFKEQ.

This chain uses TRBV19 with TRBJ1-1; D not certain. The V end was cut by 3 bases, the J end by 1 base, with 15 bases between. Germline V gene lookup returns CDR1 LNHDA and CDR2 SQIVND (reference sequence). The CDR3 length is 16 residues. CDR3 protein: CASSIRGLAWNTEAFF. The CDR3 DNA sequence: TGTGCCAGTAGTATTAGAGGGTTAGCTTGGAACACTGAAGCTTTCTTT.

The chain couples TRBV28 to TRBJ1-2; TRBD1 is a possible D gene (5 bases). V was shortened by 7 bases and J by 4 bases, with 19 bases between the two germline ends. Looked up from germline, CDR1 is MDHEN and CDR2 is SYDVKM. The CDR3 sequence is 15 residues long. The CDR3 here is CASTRWPRDGYGYTF. CDR3 bases: TGTGCCAGCACTAGGTGGCCCAGGGACGGCTATGGCTACACCTTC.

The genes are TRBV7-9 and TRBJ1-1, with D uncertain. Germline V CDR1 and CDR2: SEHNR, FQNEAQ (reference sequence). The germline V and J ends were trimmed by 5 bases and 1 base, with 17 bases remaining between them. There are 16 residues in the CDR3. The CDR3 DNA sequence: TGTGCCAGCAGCCCCCCCGGCGCAGAGAGGAACACTGAAGCTTTCTTT. Its translation: CASSPPGAERNTEAFF.

This CDR3 reads CASSFQPTGPEAFF. Written as DNA, the CDR3 is TGCGCCAGCAGCTTCCAACCGACAGGGCCTGAAGCTTTCTTT. This rearrangement joins TRBV5-1 to TRBJ1-1; 7 bases line up with TRBD1. Looked up from germline, CDR1 is SGHRS and CDR2 is YFSETQ. The CDR3 is 14 amino acids. J lost 6 bases, V lost 2 bases, and 7 bases had no gene match.

This chain uses TRBV28 with TRBJ2-1, with D possibly TRBD1 on 7 matching bases. The V and J ends lost 3 bases and 7 bases respectively, with 13 bases between them. Germline assignment: CDR1 MDHEN and CDR2 SYDVKM. The CDR3 spans 14 residues. For the CDR3, the DNA is TGTGCCAGCAGTTTTCCAGGGGGGACAAATGAGCAGTTCTTC. Protein: CASSFPGGTNEQFF.

The chain recombines TRBV29-1 with TRBJ2-1, with D perhaps TRBD2 (6 bases). The CDR3 consists of 12 residues. Deletions cut 4 bases from V and 5 bases from J, with 9 bases between. Germline V gene sequence: CDR1 SQVTM, CDR2 ANQGSEA. CDR3 region: CSVVRGNNEQFF. CDR3 nucleotide sequence: TGCAGCGTTGTTCGGGGGAACAATGAGCAGTTCTTC.

Comment on this clone: Distinct nucleotide sequences in the sample also encode this CDR3. The genes are TRBV14 and TRBJ2-1; TRBD2 might be the D (6 bases). In germline, CDR1 is SGHDN, CDR2 FVKESK. The CDR3 is made up of 15 amino acids. Trimming pared 1 base from V and 0 bases from J, leaving 7 bases between. DNA for the CDR3: TGTGCCAGCAGCCAAGTGGGGGGCTCCTACAATGAGCAGTTCTTC. As protein: CASSQVGGSYNEQFF.

This clone was observed a single time. This rearrangement joins TRBV5-8 to TRBJ2-7; D may be TRBD2 (7 bases). Trimming removed 6 bases at V and 2 bases at J, with 18 bases between. CDR1 is SGHTS and CDR2 is YDEGEE in the germline V gene. The CDR3 is 15 residues long. As DNA, the CDR3 is TGTGCCAGCACCCCATGGGGGGGGGACACCTACGAGCAGTACTTC. As protein: CASTPWGGDTYEQYF.

As to this clone: Within the sample, other DNA sequences also encode this same CDR3. The chain employs TRBV28 and TRBJ1-2; D call uncertain. V was shortened by 1 base and J by 8 bases, with 8 bases between the two germline ends. Germline V gene lookup returns CDR1 MDHEN and CDR2 SYDVKM. CDR3 size: 12 residues. CDR3: CASSLSSYGYTF. The CDR3 coding sequence is TGTGCCAGCAGTTTATCTTCATACGGCTACACCTTC.

The chain recombines TRBV18 with TRBJ2-2, with a weak D call TRBD1 (5 bases). Per the germline V gene, CDR1 is KGHSH and CDR2 is LQKENI. This CDR3 contains 15 residues. The V and J ends lost 3 bases and 6 bases respectively, with 14 bases between them. The CDR3 sequence is CASSPGQGGPGELFF. CDR3 DNA: TGTGCCAGCTCACCTGGCCAGGGCGGACCCGGGGAGCTGTTTTTT.

The chain carries TRBV18 and TRBJ2-5, with D possibly being TRBD2 (5 bases). Per the germline V gene, CDR1 is KGHSH and CDR2 is LQKENI. Trimming took 3 bases from V and 2 from J, leaving 16 bases between them. CDR3 size: 16 residues. DNA of the CDR3: TGTGCCAGCTCACCCTCTAGGGAGCGTCTACAAGAGACCCAGTACTTC. Protein: CASSPSRERLQETQYF. Looking up the rest from reference TRBV18 and TRBJ2-5 gives the full variable domain: NAGVMQNPRHLVRRRGQEARLRCSPMKGHSHVYWYRQLPEEGLKFMVYLQKENIIDESGMPKERFSAEFPKEGPSILRIQQVVRGDSAAYFCASSPSRERLQETQYFGPGTRLLVL.

The chain uses TRBV6-1 and TRBJ2-2; D gene ambiguous. Deletions cut 6 bases from V and 10 bases from J, with 15 bases between. Germline V lookup: CDR1 MNHNS, CDR2 SASEGT. The CDR3 sequence is 13 residues long. The CDR3 protein is CASSRTLLMELFF. The CDR3 DNA follows: TGTGCCAGCAGCCGGACCCTACTAATGGAGCTGTTTTTT.

This chain links TRBV29-1 with TRBJ2-7; tentatively, D is TRBD1 or TRBD2 (5 bases each). Deletions cut 4 bases from V and 7 bases from J, with 17 bases between. This CDR3 contains 13 residues. Germline V gives CDR1 SQVTM, CDR2 ANQGSEA. The CDR3 sequence is CSVGGRAVGEQYF. The CDR3 DNA reads as TGCAGCGTTGGGGGACGGGCAGTAGGAGAGCAGTACTTC.

V usage is TRBV9 and J usage is TRBJ2-5; D unclear. The germline CDR1 and CDR2 sequences are SGDLS and YYNGEE. The CDR3 runs to 16 residues. Trimming took off 3 bases at V and 3 bases at J, with 18 bases between the two ends. CDR3 in amino acids: CASSAMSRRGEETQYF. In DNA, the CDR3 is TGTGCCAGCAGCGCCATGTCCAGGAGAGGAGAAGAGACCCAGTACTTC.